The clone carrying this TCR beta chain was found many times. Its antigen is unidentified. Molecules of cDNA were individually given unique molecular identifiers that were attached to them. Each CDR3 protein is one row after TCRdb ran MiXCR on the 5' RACE reads. The sample has tens of thousands of distinct CDR3 sequences, less than 11% seen once. This entry is derived from a study of early T cells in non-severe SARS-CoV-2 infection. The wider study: Sequencing targeted bulk RNA from unsorted whole blood, leaving chains unpaired.

Overall study results and limits: Matching against VDJdb likely underestimated virus-specific expansions, favoring anti-spike CD8.

Trimming took 4 bases from V and 6 from J; bases not matched to a gene: 8. CDR1 is KGHDR, CDR2 SFDVKD, per germline. The CDR3 runs 14 residues. The sequencing used whole blood, collected at baseline. The V and J genes are TRBV24-1 and TRBJ2-7; 7 bases match TRBD2. This receptor was obtained from an adult who was a healthcare worker with PCR-confirmed SARS-CoV-2 infection or an uninfected control (not recorded which). This CDR3 reads CATSDPRSGGEQYF. CDR3 coding DNA: TGTGCCACCAGTGACCCCCGCTCGGGGGGCGAGCAGTACTTC.